These T cell receptor beta chains were read from a single sample in a study of blood T cell repertoires in COVID-19. Clones were sequenced by immunoSEQ multiplex PCR, and TCRdb holds only the in-frame ones, with some missing. The sample consists of over 200,000 clones, 75% to 90% of them appearing once. The sample consisted of peripheral blood. The receptors stem from a man under 40 who had recovered from COVID-19. CDR3s include the opening cysteine and the closing phenylalanine or tryptophan. The D gene is left open where the match is weak. Clone sizes are given selectively: once, few, many, or a class where the clone is expanded.

CDR3 protein | CDR3 DNA | J gene | clone size | D gene | V gene
CASSRVGPTGTGELFF | TGTGCCAGCAGCCGCGTGGGGCCTACCGGCACCGGGGAGCTGTTTTTT | TRBJ2-2 | NA | NA | TRBV4-2
CATSRVAPDRAFDQPQHF | TGTGCCACCAGCAGAGTTGCCCCCGACAGGGCATTTGATCAGCCCCAGCATTTT | TRBJ1-5 | NA | TRBD1 | TRBV15
CASSPRGQDSNQPQHF | TGTGCCAGCAGCCCCAGAGGACAGGATAGCAATCAGCCCCAGCATTTT | TRBJ1-5 | NA | TRBD1 | TRBV3-1/TRBV3-2
CASSLRGRRTEAFF | TGTGCCAGCAGCTTACGGGGGAGGAGGACTGAAGCTTTCTTT | TRBJ1-1 | NA | NA | TRBV7-9
CASSDSGTGEVYGYTF | TGTGCCAGCAGTGACTCCGGGACAGGGGAAGTCTATGGCTACACCTTC | TRBJ1-2 | NA | TRBD1 | TRBV6-4
CASSRVSGGANEQFF | TGTGCCAGCAGCCGCGTTAGCGGGGGGGCCAATGAGCAGTTCTTC | TRBJ2-1 | NA | TRBD2 | TRBV14
CASSLAPTGPHGYTF | TGCGCCAGCAGCTTGGCGCCGACAGGCCCACATGGCTACACCTTC | TRBJ1-2 | NA | NA | TRBV5-1
CATSDPRGQETQYF | TGTGCCACCAGTGATCCACGGGGGCAAGAGACCCAGTACTTC | TRBJ2-5 | NA | NA | TRBV24-1
CASSQRESYYEQYF | TGTGCCAGCAGCCAGAGGGAGAGTTACTACGAGCAGTACTTC | TRBJ2-7 | NA | NA | TRBV3-1/TRBV3-2
CASSPLREEVGNEQFF | TGTGCCAGCTCACCTCTAAGGGAGGAGGTGGGCAATGAGCAGTTCTTC | TRBJ2-1 | NA | NA | TRBV18
CASSLTGSIQYF | TGTGCCAGCAGTTTAACTGGTAGCATTCAGTACTTC | TRBJ2-4 | once | NA | TRBV12-3/TRBV12-4
CASSSPGQNSNQPQHF | TGTGCCAGCAGCTCACCGGGACAGAATAGCAATCAGCCCCAGCATTTT | TRBJ1-5 | NA | TRBD1 | TRBV7-8
CASSREPGLAGGLSQYF | TGCGCCAGCAGCCGTGAACCGGGACTAGCGGGGGGGCTCTCGCAGTATTTT | TRBJ2-3 | few | TRBD2 | TRBV5-1
CASSGDRGPGNTIYF | TGCGCCAGCAGCGGAGACAGGGGGCCTGGAAACACCATATATTTT | TRBJ1-3 | few | TRBD1 | TRBV5-1
CASSFPVGGYTF | TGTGCCAGCAGCTTCCCAGTTGGCGGCTACACCTTC | TRBJ1-2 | NA | NA | TRBV7-8
CASSRTYDRDFYNEQFF | TGCGCCAGCAGCCGTACCTACGACAGGGACTTTTACAATGAGCAGTTCTTC | TRBJ2-1 | few | NA | TRBV5-1
CASSPQGVDYGYTF | TGTGCCAGCTCACCACAGGGGGTCGACTATGGCTACACCTTC | TRBJ1-2 | NA | NA | TRBV18
CASKGQGLPMNTEAFF | TGCGCCAGCAAGGGACAGGGGCTCCCCATGAACACTGAAGCTTTCTTT | TRBJ1-1 | NA | TRBD1 | TRBV4-1
CASRGQGLETQYF | TGTGCCAGCAGAGGACAGGGGTTAGAGACCCAGTACTTC | TRBJ2-5 | once | TRBD1 | TRBV6-6
CASSSAVNTEAFF | TGTGCCAGCAGCTCAGCGGTGAACACTGAAGCTTTCTTT | TRBJ1-1 | NA | NA | TRBV11-2
CASSDRGGEKLFF | TGTGCCAGCTCAGACAGGGGGGGCGAAAAACTGTTTTTT | TRBJ1-4 | NA | TRBD1 | TRBV6-5
CASSTRTGLDIQYF | TGTGCCAGCAGCACCCGGACAGGGCTTGACATTCAGTACTTC | TRBJ2-4 | NA | TRBD1 | TRBV7-8
CASSPGGGADTQYF | TGTGCCAGCTCACCCGGGGGTGGGGCAGATACGCAGTATTTT | TRBJ2-3 | NA | NA | TRBV18
CASSFSATNEKLFF | TGTGCCAGCAGCTTTTCTGCAACTAATGAAAAACTGTTTTTT | TRBJ1-4 | NA | NA | TRBV5-5
CASSGQTGRLNTGELFF | TGCGCCAGCAGCGGTCAGACAGGGCGGTTGAACACCGGGGAGCTGTTTTTT | TRBJ2-2 | NA | TRBD1 | TRBV4-1